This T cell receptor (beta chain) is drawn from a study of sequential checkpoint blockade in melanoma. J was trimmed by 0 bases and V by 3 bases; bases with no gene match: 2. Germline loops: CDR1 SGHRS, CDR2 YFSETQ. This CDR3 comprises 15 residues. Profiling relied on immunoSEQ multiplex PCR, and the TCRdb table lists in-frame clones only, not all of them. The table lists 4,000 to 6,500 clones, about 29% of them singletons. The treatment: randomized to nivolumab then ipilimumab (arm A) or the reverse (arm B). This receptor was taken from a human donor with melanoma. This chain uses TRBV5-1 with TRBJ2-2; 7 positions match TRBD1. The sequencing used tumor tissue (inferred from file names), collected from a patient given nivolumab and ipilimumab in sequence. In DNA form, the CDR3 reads TGCGCCAGCAGCTACGACAGGGCGAACACCGGGGAGCTGTTTTTT. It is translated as CASSYDRANTGELFF.